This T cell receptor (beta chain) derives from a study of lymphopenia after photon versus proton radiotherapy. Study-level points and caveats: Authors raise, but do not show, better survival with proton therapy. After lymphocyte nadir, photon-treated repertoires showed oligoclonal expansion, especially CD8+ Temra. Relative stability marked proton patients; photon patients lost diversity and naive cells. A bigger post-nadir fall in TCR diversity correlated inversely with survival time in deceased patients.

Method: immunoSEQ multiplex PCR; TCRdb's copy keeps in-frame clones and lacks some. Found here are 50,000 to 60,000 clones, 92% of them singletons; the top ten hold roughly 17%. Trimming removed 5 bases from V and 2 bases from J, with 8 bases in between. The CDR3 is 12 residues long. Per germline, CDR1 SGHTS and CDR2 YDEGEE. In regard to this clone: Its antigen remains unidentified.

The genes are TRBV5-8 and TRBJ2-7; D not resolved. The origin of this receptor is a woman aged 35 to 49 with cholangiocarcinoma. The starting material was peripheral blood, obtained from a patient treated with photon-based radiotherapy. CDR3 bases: TGTGCCAGCAGTTCTGGGGCCTACGAGCAGTACTTC. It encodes CASSSGAYEQYF.